This T cell receptor (beta chain) was sequenced for a study of CD8 T cells in Susac syndrome. Study background: The sequenced Susac syndrome patients comprised five or six with active disease and eight in remission.

A quantity of about 0.5 to 1 ug RNA underwent reverse transcription using random hexamers. Across 54 Vbeta and 13 Jbeta, TCR beta CDR3 was amplified with immunoSEQ multiplex PCR. TCRdb reprocessed the immunoSEQ multiplex PCR reads via MiXCR and lists one record per CDR3 protein. The repertoire holds roughly 140,000 distinct CDR3 sequences, around 95% seen once, with approximately 0.08% in the top ten. TCR beta sequences were obtained from blood CD8+ and CD4+ T cells. FACS was used to enrich TEMRA cells, whereas the CD8+ and CD4+ T cells were obtained by negative isolation. The CDR3 has 16 residues. Per germline, CDR1 SGDLS and CDR2 YYNGEE. Germline trimming cut 3 bases from V and 5 bases from J; bases unmatched to any gene: 6.

Sequenced material: CD4+ T cells from PBMCs. The rearrangement links TRBV9 to TRBJ2-7; 15 bases are a match to TRBD2. This receptor was obtained from a human donor with Susac syndrome. For the CDR3, the DNA is TGTGCCAGCAGCGGGACTAGCGGGAGGGCTGGGGACGAGCAGTACTTC. This gives the protein CASSGTSGRAGDEQYF.